One sample yielded the 20 T cell receptor beta chains listed below, sequenced in a study of cytomegalovirus exposure and HLA in healthy donors. Amplification used 60 Vbeta primers and 13 Jbeta primers. Assay: immunoSEQ multiplex PCR; the TCRdb copy retains only in-frame clones and omits some. Its clone listing holds tens of thousands of clones. Sequencing input: PBMCs. These receptors were obtained from a man aged 30 to 45 in good health and CMV-seronegative.

The chain employs TRBV29-1 and TRBJ2-1, with no clear D. The V end was cut by 7 bases, the J end by 6 bases, with 7 bases between. The CDR3 covers 10 residues. Germline V gene lookup returns CDR1 SQVTM and CDR2 ANQGSEA. In DNA form, the CDR3 reads TGCAGCGAGAGTTCCAATGAGCAGTTCTTC. As protein: CSESSNEQFF.

The chain links TRBV18 to TRBJ2-5; tentative D call: TRBD2 (6 bases). The CDR3 runs to 13 residues. Between the trimmed V and J ends, which lost 6 bases and 2 bases, there was a span of 10 bases. The germline V gene encodes CDR1 KGHSH and CDR2 LQKENI. This CDR3 is CASSAGFQETQYF. The CDR3 DNA follows: TGTGCCAGCTCGGCGGGGTTTCAAGAGACCCAGTACTTC.

This sequence joins TRBV9 and TRBJ2-3, with D perhaps TRBD1 (6 bases). Trimming cost V 0 bases and J 4 bases, with 15 bases left between them. Germline V gene data show CDR1 as SGDLS and CDR2 as YYNGEE. The CDR3 has 16 residues. CDR3 nucleotide sequence: TGTGCCAGCAGCGTAGGCACAGGGTCTAAATCAGATACGCAGTATTTT. It specifies CASSVGTGSKSDTQYF.

V usage is TRBV2 and J usage is TRBJ1-1, with 8 bases fitting TRBD1. The CDR3 spans 12 residues. The germline gives CDR1 SNHLY, CDR2 FYNNEI. After removal of 4 bases from V and 7 bases from J, the junction contained 2 bases not matched to a gene. CDR3 in DNA: TGTGCCAGCAGTGGGACAGGGATTGAAGCTTTCTTT. It encodes CASSGTGIEAFF.

The chain joins TRBV12-5 to TRBJ2-4; a weak D match, TRBD1 (5 bases). The germline V gene has CDR1 LGHNT and CDR2 FRNRAP. This CDR3 spans 15 amino acids. The V gene lost 2 bases and the J gene lost 0 bases, with 8 bases spanning the gap. The CDR3 nucleotides read TGTGCTAGTGGTTTGAGGACATCAGCCAAAAACATTCAGTACTTC. It encodes CASGLRTSAKNIQYF.

The CDR3 DNA follows: TGTGCCAGCAGCCAATCATCTTCAACAGCTTCAGATACGCAGTATTTT. Its protein is CASSQSSSTASDTQYF. The V and J genes are TRBV4-2 and TRBJ2-3; D ambiguous. Germline CDR1 and CDR2: LGHNA and YNFKEQ. V was pared by 2 bases and J by 4 bases, with 16 bases between. CDR3 length equals 16 residues.

The chain joins TRBV18 to TRBJ2-3; the D gene is possibly TRBD1 (5 bases). Germline V gene data show CDR1 as KGHSH and CDR2 as LQKENI. This CDR3 region has 14 residues. Deletions cut 3 bases from V and 3 bases from J, with 10 bases between. In DNA, the CDR3 is TGTGCCAGCTCACCTGCGTCAGGGACAGATACGCAGTATTTT. Protein sequence: CASSPASGTDTQYF.

The V gene is TRBV27, the J gene TRBJ2-2; maybe TRBD2 (6 bases). The germline V gene encodes CDR1 MNHEY and CDR2 SMNVEV (reference sequence). V lost 2 bases to trimming and J lost 0 bases, with 10 bases between them. This CDR3 region has 16 residues. The CDR3 DNA follows: TGTGCCAGCAGTTTACTAGCGAAAACGAACACCGGGGAGCTGTTTTTT. Amino acid sequence: CASSLLAKTNTGELFF.

The chain has TRBV4-1 and TRBJ2-3; tentatively, D is TRBD1 (6 bases). This CDR3 contains 16 residues. Germline V gene sequence: CDR1 MGHRA, CDR2 YSYEKL. Trimming stripped 3 bases from V and 2 bases from J, with 15 bases between. The DNA for the CDR3 is TGCGCCAGCAGCCAGAACCGGGACACCTACACAGATACGCAGTATTTT. Protein product: CASSQNRDTYTDTQYF.

The chain combines TRBV9 with TRBJ2-7; TRBD1 matches 10 bases. This CDR3 contains 14 residues. From germline, CDR1 is SGDLS and CDR2 YYNGEE. The V segment lost 3 bases and the J segment 3 bases; nucleotides outside the gene matches: 3. The CDR3 is CASSAGQGFYEQYF. The CDR3 DNA is TGTGCCAGCAGCGCGGGACAGGGGTTCTACGAGCAGTACTTC.

The V call is TRBV6-4, the J call TRBJ2-2, with a tentative D call TRBD1 (5 bases). Germline V gene lookup returns CDR1 MRHNA and CDR2 SNTAGT. The CDR3 totals 14 residues. V was trimmed by 4 bases and J by 3 bases, leaving 9 bases between them. CDR3: CASSGKGDTGELFF. CDR3 nucleotide sequence: TGTGCCAGCAGTGGAAAAGGGGACACCGGGGAGCTGTTTTTT.

This chain links TRBV2 with TRBJ2-7; 8 bases agree with TRBD2. Looked up from germline, CDR1 is SNHLY and CDR2 is FYNNEI. The CDR3 has 15 amino acids. V dropped 6 bases and J dropped 5; count of bases not matched to a gene: 12. For the CDR3, the DNA is TGTGCCAGCAGCCCTACCGGGACTAGTATACACGAGCAGTACTTC. Protein: CASSPTGTSIHEQYF.

V usage is TRBV10-3 and J usage is TRBJ1-1; no clear D gene. The germline V gene has CDR1 ENHRY and CDR2 SYGVKD. The CDR3 has 13 amino acids. The V end was cut by 4 bases, the J end by 3 bases, with 9 bases between. CDR3 in DNA: TGTGCCATCAGTGGGGTACAGTACACTGAAGCTTTCTTT. It specifies CAISGVQYTEAFF.

The rearrangement uses TRBV6-1 and TRBJ2-1, with 9 bases matching TRBD2. CDR3 length equals 15 residues. V dropped 7 bases and J dropped 1; count of bases not matched to a gene: 5. From germline, CDR1 is MNHNS and CDR2 SASEGT. The CDR3 bases are TGTGCCAGCAAGGTAGCGGGAGAATCCTACAATGAGCAGTTCTTC. Protein sequence: CASKVAGESYNEQFF.

Notes on this clone: At one of its ends the junction is not consistent with the germline gene, which may arise from a read error. The chain combines TRBV30 with TRBJ2-3; TRBD2 matches 10 bases. The CDR3 runs to 15 residues. The V gene's germline CDR1 is GTSNPN and CDR2 SVGIG (reference sequence). The CDR3, as DNA: TGTGCCGGGAGTTCCCGGACTAGCGGAAGGGATACGCAGTATTTT. Its translation: CAGSSRTSGRDTQYF.

V gene TRBV12-5 combines with J gene TRBJ2-1; D gene ambiguous. This CDR3 is built from 16 residues. V was trimmed by 0 bases and J by 2 bases, leaving 11 bases between them. Germline loops: CDR1 LGHNT, CDR2 FRNRAP. CDR3 DNA sequence: TGTGCTAGTGGTTTGGTACGAACAGACCCCTACAATGAGCAGTTCTTC. Translation: CASGLVRTDPYNEQFF.

The J gene is TRBJ1-4, the V gene TRBV5-1; 10 bases match TRBD1. V trimming: 5 bases; J trimming: 8 bases; junction bases outside the gene matches: 9. This CDR3 has 15 residues. CDR1 SGHRS and CDR2 YFSETQ come from the germline V gene. CDR3 sequence (DNA): TGCGCCAGCAGGTCTGACAGGGGGCTTCGGGAAAAACTGTTTTTT. Translation gives CASRSDRGLREKLFF. The entire variable domain, with the rest obtained from reference TRBV5-1 and TRBJ1-4, is as follows: KAGVTQTPRYLIKTRGQQVTLSCSPISGHRSVSWYQQTPGQGLQFLFEYFSETQRNKGNFPGRFSGRQFSNSRSEMNVSTLELGDSALYLCASRSDRGLREKLFFGSGTQLSVL.

The gene calls are TRBV4-2 and TRBJ1-1; 10 bases fit TRBD1. This CDR3 is built from 15 residues. V was pared by 0 bases and J by 4 bases, with 2 bases of the junction left unmatched. Germline-derived CDR1 and CDR2 are LGHNA and YNFKEQ. CDR3 residues: CASSQEGQGRTEAFF. DNA for the CDR3: TGTGCCAGCAGCCAAGAGGGACAGGGGCGCACTGAAGCTTTCTTT.

CDR3 coding DNA: TGTGCCAGTAGTATAGGAGGGACAGGGGGAGAAAAACTGTTTTTT. Amino acids: CASSIGGTGGEKLFF. The V and J genes are TRBV19 and TRBJ1-4, with 11 bases identical to TRBD1. The J segment lost 8 bases and the V segment lost 1 base, leaving 3 bases of the junction unmatched. The CDR3 spans 15 residues. Germline V lookup: CDR1 LNHDA, CDR2 SQIVND (reference sequence).

The chain joins TRBV7-6 to TRBJ1-1; tentatively, D is TRBD1 (5 bases). Germline values: CDR1 SGHVS, CDR2 FNYEAQ. This CDR3 region has 16 residues. V was shortened by 1 base and J by 0 bases, with 12 bases between the two germline ends. CDR3 nucleotide sequence: TGTGCCAGCAGCTTAGGCTACAGGACCTTGAACACTGAAGCTTTCTTT. Encoded protein: CASSLGYRTLNTEAFF.